This note documents a single T cell receptor beta chain sequence. CD45RO-negative, CCR7-positively selected cells formed the naive CD8 fraction, excluding terminally differentiated effector memory CD45RA+ cells. All donors qualified as healthy HIV-negative adults and had experienced no recent acute infections or vaccinations. This specimen comes from a study of shared clonotypes between healthy human individuals. Study in general: Each donor's CD8 memory used one plate, CD8 naive two, each CD4 subset three.

Germline CDR1 and CDR2: SGHDN and FVKESK. V was trimmed by 5 bases and J by 5 bases, leaving 16 bases between them. CDR3 length equals 15 residues. Clones were sequenced by immunoSEQ multiplex PCR, and TCRdb holds only the in-frame ones, with some missing. The table records approximately 2,000,000 clones, just over 90% of them present only once. Material for sequencing was naive CD8+ T cells from PBMCs. This sequence was found in a man aged 18 to 30 in good health. Some clones in this sample may be carry-over from other donors' samples. The chain couples TRBV14 to TRBJ2-1, with D perhaps TRBD1 (5 bases). This CDR3 reads CASSSRIGAHNEQFF. For the CDR3, the DNA is TGTGCCAGCAGCTCGCGGATAGGGGCCCACAATGAGCAGTTCTTC.